This T cell receptor beta chain was captured in a study of CD8 T cells in Susac syndrome. The germline V gene has CDR1 LGHDT and CDR2 YNNKEL (reference sequence). V gave up 4 bases and J gave up 3 bases; unmatched junction bases: 5. This CDR3 comprises 14 residues. After extraction with the RNeasy kit, about 0.45 to 1 ug of the RNA was reverse transcribed using random hexamers. MiXCR was run by TCRdb on the immunoSEQ multiplex PCR reads, yielding one entry per CDR3 protein. The repertoire holds some 190,000 distinct CDR3 sequences, with roughly 92% as singletons. Material: CD4+ T cells from PBMCs. V is TRBV3-1 and J is TRBJ2-5, with TRBD1 matching 7 bases. The sequence was collected from a human donor in good health. The CDR3 protein is CASSPLDREETQYF. CDR3 sequence (DNA): TGTGCCAGCAGCCCGCTAGACAGGGAAGAGACCCAGTACTTC.